This T cell receptor delta chain appears in the sequencing data of a study of gamma-delta chains in newborns, infants, children. Overall study: Microbial exposure reportedly drives polyclonal innate γδ T cell expansion after birth.

This clone showed up just once. TCRdb reanalyzed the reads using CATT. The profile covers approximately 12,000 delta-chain clones, with about 8.6% appearing a single time and approximately 3.4% taken by the ten largest. The CDR3 has 16 amino acids. The sequence was collected from a child who was a newborn, infant or young child, either healthy, febrile or measles-vaccinated (not recorded which). Sequenced input: blood. No V gene was called here, but the J gene is TRDJ1; the table calls TRDD3, which could not be checked here. DNA of the CDR3: TGTGCCTGTGACACCGTTACTGGGGGATACGCGCATAAACTCATCTTT. Residues: CACDTVTGGYAHKLIF.